The 21 T cell receptor beta chains reported below all come from one sample, sequenced in a study of post-analysis software for immune sequencing data. The antigens for these receptors are not known. Study-wide points: With TRBV5-6, TRBV5-1 and TRBV20-1 included, about five TRBV segments were more frequent in patients than in controls.

The TCR beta cDNA libraries contained unique molecular identifiers. TCRdb re-called the PCR reads with MiXCR, one entry per CDR3 protein. The sample lists 430,000 or so distinct CDR3 sequences; approximately 38% were seen once. The sequenced sample consisted of blood. Every receptor here comes from a girl aged 2-10 years with multiple sclerosis.

The V call is TRBV5-1, the J call TRBJ1-1, with D maybe TRBD1 (5 bases). V was cut by 0 bases and J by 5 bases, with 11 bases left in between. The length of the CDR3 is 14 residues. Per germline, CDR1 SGHRS and CDR2 YFSETQ. The CDR3 nucleotides read TGCGCCAGCAGCTTGGGCAGGGTACCGACTGAAGCTTTCTTT. Translated, it gives CASSLGRVPTEAFF.

This rearrangement joins TRBV29-1 to TRBJ2-3, with D perhaps given as TRBD1 or TRBD2 (5 bases each). The germline V gene encodes CDR1 SQVTM and CDR2 ANQGSEA. V shed 3 bases and J shed 3 bases, with 13 bases lying between them. CDR3 length: 14 residues. CDR3 sequence (DNA): TGCAGCGTTGACCCCAGGGAGAGTACAGATACGCAGTATTTT. Translation gives CSVDPRESTDTQYF.

This chain uses TRBV5-1 with TRBJ2-4; D is perhaps TRBD1 (6 bases). CDR3 length: 15 amino acids. Trimming shortened V by 1 base and J by 5 bases, and 13 bases separated the two germline ends. CDR1 SGHRS and CDR2 YFSETQ come from the germline V gene. CDR3 in amino acids: CASSLLDSGQNIQYF. The CDR3 coding sequence is TGCGCCAGCAGCTTGCTGGACAGCGGACAAAACATTCAGTACTTC.

The chain joins TRBV29-1 to TRBJ2-2, with no clear D. V was pared by 2 bases and J by 3 bases, with 19 bases between. Germline V CDR1 and CDR2: SQVTM, ANQGSEA. This CDR3 spans 17 amino acids. The chain's CDR3 is CSVEKGKVGPHTGELFF. As DNA, the CDR3 is TGCAGCGTTGAAAAGGGAAAAGTAGGCCCCCACACCGGGGAGCTGTTTTTT.

The CDR3 sequence: CASSPGGHSNYGYTF. CDR3 in DNA: TGTGCCAGCAGTCCGGGAGGACACTCTAACTATGGCTACACCTTC. The V and J genes are TRBV27 and TRBJ1-2; tentative D call: TRBD1 (5 bases). Germline lookup yields CDR1 MNHEY and CDR2 SMNVEV (reference sequence). Trimming took off 5 bases at V and 0 bases at J, with 13 bases between the two ends. The CDR3 loop spans 15 amino acids.

This chain connects TRBV20-1 to TRBJ2-1, with TRBD2 matching over 7 bases. Losses at the gene ends were 1 base for V and 4 bases for J; bases not matched to a gene: 4. Germline V CDR1 and CDR2: DFQATT, SNEGSKA (reference sequence). This CDR3 region has 14 residues. This CDR3 reads CSARGSSGYNEQFF. The DNA for the CDR3 is TGCAGTGCTAGAGGGTCTAGCGGTTACAATGAGCAGTTCTTC.

This clonotype was picked up a small number of times. The chain joins TRBV28 to TRBJ2-1; weak D call: TRBD2 (6 bases). Germline V gives CDR1 MDHEN, CDR2 SYDVKM. Trimming pared 4 bases from V and 0 bases from J, leaving 16 bases between. The CDR3 is 17 residues long. CDR3: CASSSLVAALSYNEQFF. The DNA of the CDR3 is TGTGCCAGCAGTTCCTTGGTAGCGGCTCTCTCCTACAATGAGCAGTTCTTC.

This clonotype was found a few times. The rearrangement links TRBV2 to TRBJ2-5; 7 positions match TRBD2. The CDR3 totals 14 residues. The ends lost 10 bases at V and 1 base at J; junction bases unmatched: 9. Germline V lookup: CDR1 SNHLY, CDR2 FYNNEI. The DNA for the CDR3 is TGTGCCATTCTGAGGATAGCGGGCCAAGAGACCCAGTACTTC. This gives the protein CAILRIAGQETQYF.

Regarding this clonotype: Possible read error: a much larger clone is one base away. The rearrangement links TRBV4-1 to TRBJ2-1; 8 bases map to TRBD2. CDR3 length equals 18 residues. The trim removed 1 base at V and 10 bases at J, leaving 18 bases unmatched. The germline CDR1 and CDR2 sequences are MGHRA and YSYEKL. The CDR3 loop is CASSQVKGGGHRTAEQFF. CDR3 nucleotide sequence: TGCGCCAGCAGCCAAGTCAAAGGCGGGGGGCACCGAACGGCAGAGCAGTTCTTC.

This clonotype was observed a single time. The chain uses TRBV2 and TRBJ2-3; no reliable D call. V dropped 7 bases and J dropped 14 bases, with 13 bases sitting between them. This CDR3 contains 10 residues. The germline CDR1 and CDR2 sequences are SNHLY and FYNNEI. Here the CDR3 reads CASMQRVRYF. Here the CDR3 DNA reads TGTGCCAGCATGCAACGCGTGAGGTATTTT.

The chain has TRBV29-1 and TRBJ2-7, with TRBD2 identical over 9 bases. Looked up from germline, CDR1 is SQVTM and CDR2 is ANQGSEA. The ends lost 7 bases at V and 1 base at J; junction bases unmatched: 14. CDR3 length equals 16 residues. CDR3 nucleotides: TGCAGCGCAGTTGGGACCCGACTAGCGGAATCCTACGAGCAGTACTTC. The encoded protein is CSAVGTRLAESYEQYF.

This clonotype has a handful of counts. The chain is built from TRBV5-1 and TRBJ2-4, with a tentative D call TRBD2 (5 bases). The germline CDR1 and CDR2 sequences are SGHRS and YFSETQ. V was clipped by 1 base and J by 1 base, with 9 bases between them. This CDR3 has 15 amino acids. In DNA form, the CDR3 reads TGCGCCAGCAGCTTGCGACGGGGTGCCAAAAACATTCAGTACTTC. This translates into CASSLRRGAKNIQYF. The full variable domain, completed using reference TRBV5-1 and TRBJ2-4, is KAGVTQTPRYLIKTRGQQVTLSCSPISGHRSVSWYQQTPGQGLQFLFEYFSETQRNKGNFPGRFSGRQFSNSRSEMNVSTLELGDSALYLCASSLRRGAKNIQYFGAGTRLSVL.

This rearrangement joins TRBV28 to TRBJ1-1; 11 bases agree with TRBD1. The germline CDR1 and CDR2 sequences are MDHEN and SYDVKM. The junction had 8 bases not matched to a gene; V was cut back by 5 bases and J by 3 bases. The length of the CDR3 is 16 residues. The CDR3 coding sequence is TGTGCCAGCAGTACCGGGACAGGGGGATTCTACACTGAAGCTTTCTTT. Encoded protein: CASSTGTGGFYTEAFF. The entire variable domain, with the rest obtained from reference TRBV28 and TRBJ1-1, is as follows: DVKVTQSSRYLVKRTGEKVFLECVQDMDHENMFWYRQDPGLGLRLIYFSYDVKMKEKGDIPEGYSVSREKKERFSLILESASTNQTSMYLCASSTGTGGFYTEAFFGQGTRLTVV.

A few counts support this clonotype. The chain employs TRBV6-5 and TRBJ2-7; 7 bases agree with TRBD1. The length of the CDR3 is 15 residues. J was trimmed by 0 bases and V by 2 bases; bases with no gene match: 4. Germline CDR1 is MNHEY and CDR2 is SVGAGI. The CDR3 DNA sequence: TGTGCCAGCAGTTACGGCGCAGGGGGCTCCTACGAGCAGTACTTC. This translates into CASSYGAGGSYEQYF.

The chain uses TRBV29-1 and TRBJ1-2; 7 bases agree with TRBD1. The germline gives CDR1 SQVTM, CDR2 ANQGSEA. The CDR3 spans 15 residues. V trimming: 3 bases; J trimming: 1 base; junction bases outside the gene matches: 8. The DNA for the CDR3 is TGCAGCGTTGATGGGGGACAGTCTCATAACTATGGCTACACCTTC. This encodes CSVDGGQSHNYGYTF.

This clonotype was counted between two and nine times. The chain employs TRBV5-1 and TRBJ2-1; D tentatively reads TRBD1 or TRBD2 (5 bases each). CDR1 and CDR2 (germline): SGHRS, YFSETQ. The CDR3 is 14 amino acids. The V and J ends lost 6 bases and 8 bases respectively, with 18 bases between them. The DNA of the CDR3 is TGCGCCAGCACCCGGGGCTCTGGTGGCGATGAGCAGTTCTTC. Its translation is CASTRGSGGDEQFF.

This clonotype was seen once. The rearrangement uses TRBV6-6 and TRBJ2-5, with a tentative D call TRBD1 (5 bases). V was clipped by 2 bases and J by 2 bases, with 18 bases between them. In germline, CDR1 is MNHNY, CDR2 SVGAGI (reference sequence). This CDR3 comprises 17 residues. Here the CDR3 DNA reads TGTGCCAGCAGTTACGTACCATTAGGGGCCGCTCAAGAGACCCAGTACTTC. Protein: CASSYVPLGAAQETQYF.

The V gene is TRBV7-3, the J gene TRBJ2-1, with TRBD2 matching over 7 bases. Germline V gene sequence: CDR1 SGHTA, CDR2 FQGTGA. The V and J ends lost 3 bases and 6 bases, in that order; junction bases with no gene match: 5. The CDR3 is 14 residues long. CDR3 coding DNA: TGTGCCAGCAGCTTGACCGGGGGGACCAATGAGCAGTTCTTC. This translates into CASSLTGGTNEQFF.

This clonotype appeared once. The chain couples TRBV24-1 to TRBJ2-1; D gene ambiguous. There are 12 residues in the CDR3. The V end was cut by 5 bases, the J end by 3 bases, with 4 bases between. Germline CDR1 reads KGHDR; CDR2 reads SFDVKD. The CDR3 here is CATSVGYNEQFF. The CDR3 nucleotides are TGTGCCACCAGTGTCGGCTACAATGAGCAGTTCTTC.

This chain joins TRBV6-1 and TRBJ2-1; D is unresolved. Germline V gives CDR1 MNHNS, CDR2 SASEGT. The CDR3 spans 16 residues. Between the trimmed V and J ends, which lost 4 bases and 1 base, there was a span of 14 bases. CDR3 sequence: CASSVTGFHSYNEQFF. The CDR3 coding sequence is TGTGCCAGCAGTGTAACGGGCTTTCATTCCTACAATGAGCAGTTCTTC.

The V gene is TRBV6-2 or TRBV6-3, the J gene TRBJ2-1; 14 nucleotides align to TRBD2. CDR1 and CDR2 (germline): MNHEY, SVGEGT. After removal of 7 bases from V and 8 bases from J, the junction contained 10 bases not matched to a gene. This CDR3 is built from 16 residues. CDR3 bases: TGTGCCAGCACCCAATGGACTAGCGGGAGGATCTATGAGCAGTTCTTC. This encodes CASTQWTSGRIYEQFF.